One and the same sample provided the 30 T cell receptor beta chains below, sequenced in a study of blood T cell repertoires in COVID-19. Assay used: immunoSEQ multiplex PCR; TCRdb lists only in-frame clones, some missing. The table lists 300,000 to 350,000 clones, more than 70% of them singletons. The material sequenced was PBMCs or T cells enriched from blood (not recorded which). Source of these receptors: a woman aged 25-40 years who had been exposed to COVID-19.

The genes are TRBV7-8 and TRBJ2-1, with TRBD2 matching 11 bases. Trimming at V came to 0 bases and at J to 0 bases, leaving 1 base not matched to a gene. Germline V gives CDR1 SGHVS, CDR2 FQNEAQ. This CDR3 has 17 amino acids. In nucleotides, the CDR3 is TGTGCCAGCAGCTTAGCAGGGACTAGCGGCTCCTACAATGAGCAGTTCTTC. This sequence encodes CASSLAGTSGSYNEQFF.

The chain uses TRBV15 and TRBJ2-3; D remains ambiguous. Trimming stripped 5 bases from V and 0 bases from J, with 12 bases between. Germline V lookup: CDR1 LNHNV, CDR2 YYDKDF (reference sequence). This CDR3 is built from 15 residues. The CDR3 here is CATSQRRQSTDTQYF. Here the CDR3 DNA reads TGTGCCACCAGCCAAAGGCGGCAGAGCACAGATACGCAGTATTTT.

The chain carries TRBV19 and TRBJ2-5; D perhaps matches TRBD1 (6 bases). CDR1 and CDR2 (germline): LNHDA, SQIVND (reference sequence). This CDR3 spans 15 amino acids. Deletions cut 4 bases from V and 5 bases from J, with 17 bases between. Here the CDR3 reads CASSKLGGLAETQYF. The CDR3, as DNA: TGTGCCAGTAGTAAGCTTGGGGGCCTCGCGGAGACCCAGTACTTC.

The chain has TRBV29-1 and TRBJ2-7, with D possibly TRBD1 on 5 matching bases. The germline V gene has CDR1 SQVTM and CDR2 ANQGSEA. CDR3 length: 13 residues. Trimming cost V 7 bases and J 3 bases, with 16 bases left between them. The CDR3 spells CSGQRDRNYEQYF. The CDR3 DNA reads as TGCAGCGGCCAACGCGACAGAAACTACGAGCAGTACTTC.

V and J are TRBV5-1 and TRBJ2-3; D unclear. Germline V CDR1 and CDR2: SGHRS, YFSETQ. The ends were cut back, 4 bases at V and 2 bases at J, with 5 bases in the middle. This CDR3 contains 12 residues. The CDR3, as DNA: TGCGCCAGCAGCCTCCCCACAGATACGCAGTATTTT. This translates into CASSLPTDTQYF.

The genes are TRBV5-1 and TRBJ1-6; tentatively, D is TRBD1 (5 bases). The germline gives CDR1 SGHRS, CDR2 YFSETQ. Trimming pared 6 bases from V and 0 bases from J, leaving 10 bases between. This CDR3 is built from 15 residues. CDR3 coding DNA: TGCGCCAGCAATCAGGGTAGCTCCTATAATTCACCCCTCCACTTT. Translation: CASNQGSSYNSPLHF.

V usage is TRBV28 and J usage is TRBJ1-2; D gene ambiguous. The germline gives CDR1 MDHEN, CDR2 SYDVKM. With 4 bases removed from V and 4 bases from J, the gap between germline ends came to 13 bases. The CDR3 is 14 amino acids. For the CDR3, the DNA is TGTGCCAGCAGTTCCGCCCAAGGGAGCTATGGCTACACCTTC. Its protein is CASSSAQGSYGYTF.

This clone has a single count. The chain has TRBV12-3 or TRBV12-4 and TRBJ2-7, with D possibly being TRBD2 (5 bases). The length of the CDR3 is 13 residues. Trimming took off 6 bases at V and 0 bases at J, with 9 bases between the two ends. The chain's CDR3 is CASSQTNSYEQYF. CDR3 bases: TGTGCCAGCAGCCAGACTAACTCCTACGAGCAGTACTTC.

The V call is TRBV6-2 or TRBV6-3, the J call TRBJ1-2; D not resolved. The V end lost 0 bases, the J end lost 4 bases, and 6 bases lay between the germline ends. Per germline, CDR1 MNHEY and CDR2 SVGEGT. CDR3 size: 13 residues. The CDR3 sequence is CASSYSEVYGYTF. In DNA form, the CDR3 reads TGTGCCAGCAGTTACTCTGAGGTCTATGGCTACACCTTC.

This rearrangement joins TRBV3-1 (or the pseudogene TRBV3-2) to TRBJ2-1, with TRBD1 as a possible D gene (6 bases). CDR1 and CDR2 from the germline V gene are LGHDT and YNNKEL (reference sequence). V was cut by 7 bases and J by 3 bases, with 10 bases left in between. The CDR3 is 13 amino acids. CDR3 residues: CASNGQNYNEQFF. The CDR3 bases are TGTGCCAGCAATGGACAGAACTACAATGAGCAGTTCTTC.

This chain connects TRBV7-9 to TRBJ2-3; TRBD2 matches 7 bases. V lost 1 base to trimming and J lost 6 bases; unmatched junction nucleotides: 10. Germline V gene lookup returns CDR1 SEHNR and CDR2 FQNEAQ (reference sequence). This CDR3 region has 16 residues. CDR3 region: CASSLGLAGGVDTQYF. CDR3 nucleotides: TGTGCCAGCAGCTTAGGACTAGCCGGGGGTGTGGATACGCAGTATTTT.

The gene calls are TRBV28 and TRBJ2-5, with D perhaps TRBD2 (6 bases). Trimming stripped 7 bases from V and 6 bases from J, with 9 bases between. The CDR3 contains 11 residues. CDR1 and CDR2 (germline): MDHEN, SYDVKM. The CDR3 here is CASNGGKTQYF. CDR3 bases: TGTGCCAGCAACGGGGGAAAGACCCAGTACTTC. Full variable domain (outside the CDR3, taken from reference TRBV28 and TRBJ2-5): DVKVTQSSRYLVKRTGEKVFLECVQDMDHENMFWYRQDPGLGLRLIYFSYDVKMKEKGDIPEGYSVSREKKERFSLILESASTNQTSMYLCASNGGKTQYFGPGTRLLVL.

V usage is TRBV24-1 and J usage is TRBJ1-1; 7 nucleotides line up with TRBD1. V was pared by 5 bases and J by 8 bases, with 4 bases of the junction left unmatched. Germline CDR1 KGHDR, CDR2 SFDVKD. The CDR3 length is 12 residues. The CDR3 sequence: CATSGTTGEAFF. The DNA of the CDR3 is TGTGCCACCAGTGGGACGACAGGGGAAGCTTTCTTT.

The chain joins TRBV6-5 to TRBJ1-3; D gene ambiguous. CDR3 length: 16 amino acids. With 2 bases removed from V and 8 bases from J, the gap between germline ends came to 19 bases. CDR1 and CDR2 from the germline V gene are MNHEY and SVGAGI. CDR3 in amino acids: CASSYRPSPPGDTIYF. CDR3 coding DNA: TGTGCCAGCAGTTACCGGCCTAGCCCCCCTGGGGACACCATATATTTT.

The V and J genes are TRBV2 and TRBJ2-2; maybe TRBD2 (6 bases). Trimming stripped 7 bases from V and 0 bases from J, with 9 bases between. This CDR3 has 14 residues. The V gene's germline CDR1 is SNHLY and CDR2 FYNNEI. As DNA, the CDR3 is TGTGCCAGCAAGGCTAGCGCGAACACCGGGGAGCTGTTTTTT. It yields the protein CASKASANTGELFF.

This chain links TRBV3-1 (or the pseudogene TRBV3-2) with TRBJ2-1; maybe TRBD2 (5 bases). Per the germline V gene, CDR1 is LGHDT and CDR2 is YNNKEL (reference sequence). V was pared by 4 bases and J by 1 base, with 8 bases between. The CDR3 consists of 14 residues. CDR3 nucleotide sequence: TGTGCCAGCAGCCCACGGGAATCCTACAATGAGCAGTTCTTC. Translation gives CASSPRESYNEQFF.

Here the CDR3 reads CASSAWTSGNNEQFF. The CDR3 DNA reads as TGTGCCAGCAGTGCCTGGACTAGCGGAAACAATGAGCAGTTCTTC. The chain joins TRBV27 to TRBJ2-1, with 10 positions matching TRBD2. From germline, CDR1 is MNHEY and CDR2 SMNVEV (reference sequence). J was trimmed by 5 bases and V by 5 bases; bases with no gene match: 6. This CDR3 is built from 15 residues.

The CDR3 region has the DNA TGTGCCAGCAGTTACTCGGTAGCGACGGTGCTAGCCAAAAACATTCAGTACTTC. Protein product: CASSYSVATVLAKNIQYF. This sequence joins TRBV6-2 or TRBV6-3 and TRBJ2-4; maybe TRBD2 (5 bases). Germline CDR1 MNHEY, CDR2 SVGEGT. The CDR3 spans 18 residues. V was trimmed by 0 bases and J by 0 bases, leaving 15 bases between them.

The chain joins TRBV5-1 to TRBJ2-2; D perhaps matches TRBD1 (5 bases). The CDR3 spans 12 residues. V shed 3 bases and J shed 13 bases, with 13 bases lying between them. Looked up from germline, CDR1 is SGHRS and CDR2 is YFSETQ. The CDR3 DNA is TGCGCCAGCAGCTACCAGGGTGGCGGGCTGTTTTTT. Amino acids: CASSYQGGGLFF.

This chain links TRBV29-1 with TRBJ2-1; 7 positions match TRBD1. The CDR3 is 11 residues long. In germline, CDR1 is SQVTM, CDR2 ANQGSEA. CDR3 coding DNA: TGCAGTGACAGGGTCTACAATGAGCAGTTCTTC. This sequence encodes CSDRVYNEQFF.

The chain couples TRBV5-1 to TRBJ2-2; 13 bases align to TRBD2. The germline CDR1 and CDR2 sequences are SGHRS and YFSETQ. Trimming took 4 bases from V and 8 from J; bases not matched to a gene: 5. The CDR3 spans 15 residues. The CDR3 reads CASSTGTSGIGELFF. CDR3 bases: TGCGCCAGCAGCACCGGGACTAGCGGGATTGGGGAGCTGTTTTTT.

This clone has just one count. V is TRBV5-6 and J is TRBJ2-1; tentative D call: TRBD2 (5 bases). The V and J ends lost 2 bases and 4 bases respectively, with 13 bases between them. This CDR3 has 15 amino acids. Germline V gene data show CDR1 as SGHDT and CDR2 as YYEEEE. In DNA, the CDR3 is TGTGCCAGCAGCTTAGGAAGCGGTCCATACAATGAGCAGTTCTTC. Translating gives CASSLGSGPYNEQFF.

This rearrangement joins TRBV7-2 to TRBJ1-2; 7 bases agree with TRBD1. This CDR3 has 15 amino acids. Germline assignment: CDR1 SGHTA and CDR2 FQGNSA. V gave up 4 bases and J gave up 4 bases; unmatched junction bases: 9. For the CDR3, the DNA is TGTGCCAGCAGCTCGAAGACAGGGTTCGGCTATGGCTACACCTTC. It codes for CASSSKTGFGYGYTF.

V is TRBV5-1 and J is TRBJ2-3, with TRBD2 as a possible D gene (6 bases). Germline CDR1 reads SGHRS; CDR2 reads YFSETQ. The germline V and J ends were trimmed by 4 bases and 2 bases, with 17 bases remaining between them. The CDR3 contains 16 residues. CDR3 nucleotides: TGCGCCAGCAGCGGGGGACTTCCCGTTCCCACAGATACGCAGTATTTT. This encodes CASSGGLPVPTDTQYF.

This CDR3 is CASTRDRDTVFGSPLHF. In DNA form, the CDR3 reads TGCGCCAGCACCCGGGACAGGGATACAGTTTTTGGGTCACCCCTCCACTTT. The chain has TRBV10-1 and TRBJ1-6, with 9 positions matching TRBD1. The CDR3 totals 17 residues. V was clipped by 7 bases and J by 10 bases; unmatched bases: 17. The germline CDR1 and CDR2 sequences are WNHNN and SYGVQD (reference sequence).

The chain has TRBV11-2 and TRBJ1-2, with D unresolved. V lost 5 bases and J lost 4, with 8 bases in between. The CDR3 extends over 12 amino acids. Per the germline V gene, CDR1 is SGHAT and CDR2 is FQNNGV. CDR3 residues: CASSPGPYGYTF. CDR3 nucleotide sequence: TGTGCCAGCAGCCCAGGTCCCTATGGCTACACCTTC.

The chain carries TRBV19 and TRBJ2-2, with 11 bases matching TRBD2. The trim removed 4 bases at V and 3 bases at J, leaving 10 bases unmatched. The V gene's germline CDR1 is LNHDA and CDR2 SQIVND (reference sequence). The CDR3 is 18 residues long. The CDR3 sequence: CASSTPRLAGGDTGELFF. The CDR3 DNA sequence: TGTGCCAGTAGTACCCCCAGATTAGCGGGAGGGGACACCGGGGAGCTGTTTTTT.

This clone showed up just a few times. V gene TRBV9 combines with J gene TRBJ2-5, with a tentative D call TRBD2 (5 bases). Germline V gene data show CDR1 as SGDLS and CDR2 as YYNGEE. The CDR3 is 14 residues long. The V end lost 0 bases, the J end lost 4 bases, and 10 bases lay between the germline ends. CDR3 sequence: CASSVASGGETQYF. DNA of the CDR3: TGTGCCAGCAGCGTAGCAAGCGGAGGAGAGACCCAGTACTTC.

The chain carries TRBV11-2 and TRBJ1-1, with a possible D match to TRBD1 (6 bases). The V and J ends lost 3 bases and 0 bases respectively, with 8 bases between them. The length of the CDR3 is 14 residues. CDR1 SGHAT and CDR2 FQNNGV come from the germline V gene. For the CDR3, the DNA is TGTGCCAGCAGCTTTCAGGGGCTGAACACTGAAGCTTTCTTT. It encodes CASSFQGLNTEAFF.

V and J are TRBV28 and TRBJ2-7, with 8 bases fitting TRBD2. Germline values: CDR1 MDHEN, CDR2 SYDVKM. The CDR3 loop spans 13 amino acids. V gave up 7 bases and J gave up 5 bases; unmatched junction bases: 7. The CDR3 DNA is TGTGCCAGCAAAACGGGAGGGCCCCACGAGCAGTACTTC. Its translation is CASKTGGPHEQYF.